Sequencing of this T cell receptor (beta chain) was carried out in a study of metastatic and nonmetastatic thyroid tumors. Points on this clone: The junction shows a germline mismatch at one end, possibly a read error.

As processed by the authors: What underpinned the distant-metastasis classifier for papillary thyroid cancer was the set of CDR3 differences across clinicopathological groups. TCRdb re-clonotyped the PCR reads through MiXCR. The V and J calls follow TCRdb's processing rather than the paper's. The data show about 93,000 clones, roughly 13% seen once. This CDR3 has 12 residues. CDR1 is DFQATT, CDR2 SNEGSKA, per germline (reference sequence). Every patient underwent thyroid surgery untreated. The sequencing input was blood. The chain employs TRBV20-1 and TRBJ1-1, with D possibly being TRBD1 (5 bases). This receptor was identified in a female donor with papillary thyroid cancer or a benign thyroid nodule (not recorded which). Some clones in this sample may be carry-over from other donors' samples. The CDR3 loop reads CSASSSGTEDFF. CDR3 nucleotides: TGCAGTGCTTCCAGCTCGGGGACTGAAGATTTCTTT.